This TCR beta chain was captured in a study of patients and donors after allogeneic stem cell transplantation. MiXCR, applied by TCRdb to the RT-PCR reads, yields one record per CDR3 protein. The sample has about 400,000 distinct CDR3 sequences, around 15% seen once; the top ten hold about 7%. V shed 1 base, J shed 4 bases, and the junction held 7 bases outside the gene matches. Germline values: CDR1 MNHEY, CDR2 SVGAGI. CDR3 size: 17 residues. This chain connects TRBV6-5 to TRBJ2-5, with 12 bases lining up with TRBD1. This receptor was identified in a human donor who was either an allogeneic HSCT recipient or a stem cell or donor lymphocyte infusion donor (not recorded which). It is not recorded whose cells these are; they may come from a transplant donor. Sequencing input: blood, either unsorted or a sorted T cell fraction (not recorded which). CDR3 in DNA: TGTGCCAGCAGTTACTTACCCCCGGGACAGGGGGCAGAGACCCAGTACTTC. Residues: CASSYLPPGQGAETQYF.